The TCR beta chain described here comes from a study of T cell changes during pregnancy in multiple sclerosis. CDR1 is SGHTA and CDR2 is FQGNSA in the germline V gene. The junction had 6 bases not matched to a gene; V was cut back by 2 bases and J by 2 bases. The CDR3 is 15 residues long. Clones were read by immunoSEQ multiplex PCR, and TCRdb kept only the in-frame ones, dropping some. This table holds about 36,000 clones, roughly 94% found once. The clonotype originates from a female donor with multiple sclerosis, enrolled in a pregnancy study. The rearrangement joins TRBV7-2 to TRBJ2-7; 7 bases map to TRBD1. The source was CD4+ T cells from peripheral blood mononuclear cells, collected after pregnancy. DNA of the CDR3: TGTGCCAGCAGCTTACCGACAGGGATAACCTACGAGCAGTACTTC. Residues: CASSLPTGITYEQYF.